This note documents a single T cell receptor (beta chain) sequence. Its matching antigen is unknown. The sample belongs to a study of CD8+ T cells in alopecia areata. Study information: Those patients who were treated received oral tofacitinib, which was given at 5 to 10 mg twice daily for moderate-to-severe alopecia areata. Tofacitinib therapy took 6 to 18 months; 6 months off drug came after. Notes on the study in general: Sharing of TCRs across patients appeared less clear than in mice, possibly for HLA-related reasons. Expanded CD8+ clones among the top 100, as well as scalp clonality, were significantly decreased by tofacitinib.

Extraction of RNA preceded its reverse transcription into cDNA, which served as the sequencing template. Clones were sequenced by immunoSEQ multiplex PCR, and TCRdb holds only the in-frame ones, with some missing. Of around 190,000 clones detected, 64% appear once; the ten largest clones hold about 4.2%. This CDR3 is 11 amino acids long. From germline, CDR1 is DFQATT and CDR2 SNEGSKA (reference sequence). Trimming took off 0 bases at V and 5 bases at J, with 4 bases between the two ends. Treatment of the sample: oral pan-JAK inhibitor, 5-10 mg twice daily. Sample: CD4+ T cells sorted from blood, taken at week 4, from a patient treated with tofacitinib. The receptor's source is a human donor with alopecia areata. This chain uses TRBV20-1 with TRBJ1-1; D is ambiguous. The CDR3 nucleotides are TGCAGTGCTAGAGAGGCTACTGAAGCTTTCTTT. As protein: CSAREATEAFF.